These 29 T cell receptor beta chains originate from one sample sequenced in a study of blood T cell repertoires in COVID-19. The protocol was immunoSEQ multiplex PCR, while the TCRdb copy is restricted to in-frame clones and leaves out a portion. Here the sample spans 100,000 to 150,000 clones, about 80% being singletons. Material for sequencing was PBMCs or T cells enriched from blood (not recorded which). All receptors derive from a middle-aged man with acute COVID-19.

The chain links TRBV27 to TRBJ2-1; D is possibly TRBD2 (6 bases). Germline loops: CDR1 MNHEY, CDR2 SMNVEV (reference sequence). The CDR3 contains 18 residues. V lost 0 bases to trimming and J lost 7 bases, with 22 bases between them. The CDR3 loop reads CASSLSLDYALDMNEQFF. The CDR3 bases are TGTGCCAGCAGTTTATCCCTGGACTACGCACTGGATATGAATGAGCAGTTCTTC.

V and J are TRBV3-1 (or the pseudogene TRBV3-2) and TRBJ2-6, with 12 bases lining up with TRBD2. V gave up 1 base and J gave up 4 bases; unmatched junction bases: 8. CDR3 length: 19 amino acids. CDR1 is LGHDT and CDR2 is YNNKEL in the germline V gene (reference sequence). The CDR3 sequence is CASSQVASGGAAGANVLTF. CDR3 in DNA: TGTGCCAGCAGCCAAGTAGCTAGCGGGGGGGCCGCCGGGGCCAACGTCCTGACTTTC.

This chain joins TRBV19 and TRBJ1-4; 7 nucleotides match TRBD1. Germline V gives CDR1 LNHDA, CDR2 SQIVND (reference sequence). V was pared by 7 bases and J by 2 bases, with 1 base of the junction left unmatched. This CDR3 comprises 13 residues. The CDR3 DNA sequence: TGTGCCAGTAAGGGACAGACTAATGAAAAACTGTTTTTT. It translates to CASKGQTNEKLFF. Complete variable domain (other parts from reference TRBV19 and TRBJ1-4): DGGITQSPKYLFRKEGQNVTLSCEQNLNHDAMYWYRQDPGQGLRLIYYSQIVNDFQKGDIAEGYSVSREKKESFPLTVTSAQKNPTAFYLCASKGQTNEKLFFGSGTQLSVL.

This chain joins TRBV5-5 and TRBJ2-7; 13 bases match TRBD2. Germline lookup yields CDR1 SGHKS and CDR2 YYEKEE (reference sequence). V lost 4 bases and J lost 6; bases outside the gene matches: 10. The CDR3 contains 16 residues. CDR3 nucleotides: TGTGCCAGCAGCGACCCCGGACTAGCGGGAGTTACCGAGCAGTACTTC. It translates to CASSDPGLAGVTEQYF. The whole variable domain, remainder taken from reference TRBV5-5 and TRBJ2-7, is DAGVTQSPTHLIKTRGQQVTLRCSPISGHKSVSWYQQVLGQGPQFIFQYYEKEERGRGNFPDRFSARQFPNYSSELNVNALLLGDSALYLCASSDPGLAGVTEQYFGPGTRLTVT.

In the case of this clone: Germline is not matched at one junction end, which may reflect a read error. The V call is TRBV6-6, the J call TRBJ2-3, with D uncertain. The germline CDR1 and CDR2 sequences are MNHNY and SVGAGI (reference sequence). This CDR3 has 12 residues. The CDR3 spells CASSYSIAFAVF. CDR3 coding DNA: TGTGCCAGCAGTTACTCCATCGCCTTCGCGGTTTTT.

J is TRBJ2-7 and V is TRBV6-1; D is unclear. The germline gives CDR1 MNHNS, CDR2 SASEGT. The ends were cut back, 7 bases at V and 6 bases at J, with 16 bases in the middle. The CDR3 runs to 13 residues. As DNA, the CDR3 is TGTGCCAGCACTGAGACTTTCCTGGGCGAGCAGTACTTC. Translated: CASTETFLGEQYF.

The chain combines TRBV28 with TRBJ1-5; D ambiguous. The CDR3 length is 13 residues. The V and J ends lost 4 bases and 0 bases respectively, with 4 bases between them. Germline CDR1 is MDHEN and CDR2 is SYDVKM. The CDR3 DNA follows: TGTGCCAGCAGTTCCCATAGCAATCAGCCCCAGCATTTT. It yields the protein CASSSHSNQPQHF.

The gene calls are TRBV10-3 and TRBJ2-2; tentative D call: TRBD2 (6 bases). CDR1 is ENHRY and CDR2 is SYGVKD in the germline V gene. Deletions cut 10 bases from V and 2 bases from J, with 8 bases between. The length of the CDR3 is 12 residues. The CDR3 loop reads CASGTNTGELFF. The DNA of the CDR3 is TGTGCCAGCGGGACCAACACCGGGGAGCTGTTTTTT.

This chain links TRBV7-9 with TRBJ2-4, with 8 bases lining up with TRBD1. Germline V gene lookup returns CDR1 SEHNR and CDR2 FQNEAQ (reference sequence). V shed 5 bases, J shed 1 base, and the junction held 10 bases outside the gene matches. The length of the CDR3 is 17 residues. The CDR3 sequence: CASSQPQGASAKNIQYF. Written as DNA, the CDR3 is TGTGCCAGCAGCCAACCCCAGGGGGCATCGGCCAAAAACATTCAGTACTTC.

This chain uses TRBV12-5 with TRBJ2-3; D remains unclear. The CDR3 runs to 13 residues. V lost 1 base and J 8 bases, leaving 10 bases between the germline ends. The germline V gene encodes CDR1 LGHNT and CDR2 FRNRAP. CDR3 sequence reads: CASGLAPPGTQYF. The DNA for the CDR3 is TGTGCTAGTGGTTTGGCGCCCCCGGGTACGCAGTATTTT.

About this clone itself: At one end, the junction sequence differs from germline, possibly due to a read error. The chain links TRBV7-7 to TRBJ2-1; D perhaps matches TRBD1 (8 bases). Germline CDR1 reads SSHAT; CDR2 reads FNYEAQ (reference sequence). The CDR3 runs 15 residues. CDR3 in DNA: TGTGCTAGCAGCTTAACAGCGGGGACAGGCGCTGAGCAGTTCTTC. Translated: CASSLTAGTGAEQFF. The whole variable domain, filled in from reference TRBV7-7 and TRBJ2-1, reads GAGVSQSPRYKVTKRGQDVTLRCDPISSHATLYWYQQALGQGPEFLTYFNYEAQPDKSGLPSDRFSAERPEGSISTLTIQRTEQRDSAMYRCASSLTAGTGAEQFFGPGTRLTVL.

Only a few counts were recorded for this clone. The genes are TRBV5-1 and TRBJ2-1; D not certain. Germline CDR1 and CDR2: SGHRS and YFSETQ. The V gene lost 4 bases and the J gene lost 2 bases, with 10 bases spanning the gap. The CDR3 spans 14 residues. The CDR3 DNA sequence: TGCGCCAGCAGCACGACTGTGCCCTACAATGAGCAGTTCTTC. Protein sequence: CASSTTVPYNEQFF.

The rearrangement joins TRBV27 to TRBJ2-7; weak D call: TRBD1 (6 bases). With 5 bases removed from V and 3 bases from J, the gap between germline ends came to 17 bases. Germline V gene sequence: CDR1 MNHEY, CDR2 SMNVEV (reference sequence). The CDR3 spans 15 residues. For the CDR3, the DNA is TGTGCCAGCAGTACCCTAGGGGGACCGATCTACGAGCAGTACTTC. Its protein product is CASSTLGGPIYEQYF.

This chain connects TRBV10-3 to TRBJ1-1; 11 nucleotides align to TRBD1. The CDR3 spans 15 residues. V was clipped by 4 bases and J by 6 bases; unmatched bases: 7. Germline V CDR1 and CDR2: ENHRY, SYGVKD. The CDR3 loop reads CAISGLGQGAAEAFF. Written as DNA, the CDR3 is TGTGCCATCAGTGGCCTTGGACAGGGGGCGGCTGAAGCTTTCTTT.

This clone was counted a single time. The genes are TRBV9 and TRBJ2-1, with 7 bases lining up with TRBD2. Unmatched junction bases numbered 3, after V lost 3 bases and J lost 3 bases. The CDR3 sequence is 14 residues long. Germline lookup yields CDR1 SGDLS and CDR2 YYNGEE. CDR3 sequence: CASSARDYYNEQFF. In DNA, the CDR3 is TGTGCCAGCAGCGCCCGGGACTACTACAATGAGCAGTTCTTC.

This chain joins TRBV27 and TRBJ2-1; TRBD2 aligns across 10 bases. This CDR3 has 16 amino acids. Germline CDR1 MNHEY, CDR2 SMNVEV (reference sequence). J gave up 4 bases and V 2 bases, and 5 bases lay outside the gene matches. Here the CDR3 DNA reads TGTGCCAGCAGTTTAGGACTAGCGGAGGGATACAATGAGCAGTTCTTC. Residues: CASSLGLAEGYNEQFF.

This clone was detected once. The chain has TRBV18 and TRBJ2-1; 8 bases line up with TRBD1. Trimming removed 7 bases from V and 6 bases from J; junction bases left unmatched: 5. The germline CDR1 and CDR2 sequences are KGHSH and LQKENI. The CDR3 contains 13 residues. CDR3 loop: CASLQGGGNEQFF. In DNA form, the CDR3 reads TGTGCCAGCTTACAGGGGGGAGGCAATGAGCAGTTCTTC.

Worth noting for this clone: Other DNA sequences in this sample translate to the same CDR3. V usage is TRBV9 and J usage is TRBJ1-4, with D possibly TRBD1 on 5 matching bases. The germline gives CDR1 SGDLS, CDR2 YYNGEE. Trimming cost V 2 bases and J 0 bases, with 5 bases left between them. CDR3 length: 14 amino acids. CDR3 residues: CASSVTATNEKLFF. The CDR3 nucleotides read TGTGCCAGCAGCGTGACAGCAACTAATGAAAAACTGTTTTTT.

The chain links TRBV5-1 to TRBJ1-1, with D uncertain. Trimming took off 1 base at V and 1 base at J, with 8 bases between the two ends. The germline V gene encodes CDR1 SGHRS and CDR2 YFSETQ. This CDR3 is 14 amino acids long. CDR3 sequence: CASSLIAENTEAFF. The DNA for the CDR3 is TGCGCCAGCAGCTTGATAGCCGAGAACACTGAAGCTTTCTTT.

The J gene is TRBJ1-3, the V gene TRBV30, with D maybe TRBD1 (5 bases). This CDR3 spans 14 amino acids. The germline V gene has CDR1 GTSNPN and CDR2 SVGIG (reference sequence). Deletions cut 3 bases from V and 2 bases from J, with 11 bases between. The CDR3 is CAWSPRDPGNTIYF. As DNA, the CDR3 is TGTGCCTGGAGCCCGCGGGACCCTGGAAACACCATATATTTT.

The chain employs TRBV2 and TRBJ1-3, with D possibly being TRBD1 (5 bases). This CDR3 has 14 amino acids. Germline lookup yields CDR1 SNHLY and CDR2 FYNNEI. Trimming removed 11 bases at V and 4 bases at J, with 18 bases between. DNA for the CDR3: TGTGCCCGACCAAGGGGAAGTACGGGAAACACCATATATTTT. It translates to CARPRGSTGNTIYF.

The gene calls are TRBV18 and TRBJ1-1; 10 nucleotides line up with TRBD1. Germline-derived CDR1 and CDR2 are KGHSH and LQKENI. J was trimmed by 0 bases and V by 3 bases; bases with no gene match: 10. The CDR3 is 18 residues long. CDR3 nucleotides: TGTGCCAGCTCACCTCCCGACAGGGGGCATGGTTTGAACACTGAAGCTTTCTTT. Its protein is CASSPPDRGHGLNTEAFF.

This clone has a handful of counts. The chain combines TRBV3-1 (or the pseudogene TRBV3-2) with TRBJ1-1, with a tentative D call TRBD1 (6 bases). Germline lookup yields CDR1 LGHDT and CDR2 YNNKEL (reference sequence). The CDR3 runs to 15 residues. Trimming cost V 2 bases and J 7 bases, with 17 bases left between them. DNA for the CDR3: TGTGCCAGCAGCCAACAACAGGGAGATGAAGATGAAGCTTTCTTT. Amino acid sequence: CASSQQQGDEDEAFF.

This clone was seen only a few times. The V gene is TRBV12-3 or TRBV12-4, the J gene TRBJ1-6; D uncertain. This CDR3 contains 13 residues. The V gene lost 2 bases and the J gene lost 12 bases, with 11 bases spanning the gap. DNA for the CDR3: TGTGCCAGCAGTTTACAGATGGGAGGACCCCTCCACTTT. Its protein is CASSLQMGGPLHF.

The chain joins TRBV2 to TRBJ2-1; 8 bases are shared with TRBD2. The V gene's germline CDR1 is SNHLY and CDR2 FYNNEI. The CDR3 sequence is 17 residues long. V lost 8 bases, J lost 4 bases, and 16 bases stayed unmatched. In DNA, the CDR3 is TGTGCCAGCCAGGGCATTTTACGGGGGGGCAATTACAATGAGCAGTTCTTC. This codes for CASQGILRGGNYNEQFF. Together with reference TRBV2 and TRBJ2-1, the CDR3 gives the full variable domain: EPEVTQTPSHQVTQMGQEVILRCVPISNHLYFYWYRQILGQKVEFLVSFYNNEISEKSEIFDDQFSVERPDGSNFTLKIRSTKLEDSAMYFCASQGILRGGNYNEQFFGPGTRLTVL.

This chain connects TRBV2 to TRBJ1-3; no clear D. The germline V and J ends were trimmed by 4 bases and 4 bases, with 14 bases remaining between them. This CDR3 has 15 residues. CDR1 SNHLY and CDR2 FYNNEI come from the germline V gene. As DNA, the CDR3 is TGTGCCAGCAGTGGATGGCAGTCGGGGGGAAACACCATATATTTT. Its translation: CASSGWQSGGNTIYF.

The CDR3 sequence is CASRRDKFNTEAFF. CDR3 nucleotides: TGTGCCAGCAGACGTGACAAGTTTAACACTGAAGCTTTCTTT. The rearrangement uses TRBV11-1 and TRBJ1-1; D gene uncertain. Trimming shortened V by 6 bases and J by 2 bases, and 13 bases separated the two germline ends. Germline V gene data show CDR1 as SGHAT and CDR2 as FQDESV (reference sequence). CDR3 length equals 14 residues. The complete variable domain, with remaining parts taken from reference TRBV11-1 and TRBJ1-1, reads EAEVAQSPRYKITEKSQAVAFWCDPISGHATLYWYRQILGQGPELLVQFQDESVVDDSQLPKDRFSAERLKGVDSTLKIQPAELGDSAMYLCASRRDKFNTEAFFGQGTRLTVV.

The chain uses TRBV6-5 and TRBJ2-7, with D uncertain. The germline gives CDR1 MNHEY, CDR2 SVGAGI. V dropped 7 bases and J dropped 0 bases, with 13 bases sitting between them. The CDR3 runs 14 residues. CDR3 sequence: CASTPSIPSYEQYF. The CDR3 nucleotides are TGTGCCAGCACCCCGAGCATCCCCTCCTACGAGCAGTACTTC.

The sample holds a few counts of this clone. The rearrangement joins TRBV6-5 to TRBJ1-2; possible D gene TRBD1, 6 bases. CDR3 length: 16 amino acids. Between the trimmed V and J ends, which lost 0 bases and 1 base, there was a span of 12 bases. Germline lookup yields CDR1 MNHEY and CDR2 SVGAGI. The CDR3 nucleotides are TGTGCCAGCAGTTACTCGATGAAGGGGGTTAACTATGGCTACACCTTC. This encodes CASSYSMKGVNYGYTF.